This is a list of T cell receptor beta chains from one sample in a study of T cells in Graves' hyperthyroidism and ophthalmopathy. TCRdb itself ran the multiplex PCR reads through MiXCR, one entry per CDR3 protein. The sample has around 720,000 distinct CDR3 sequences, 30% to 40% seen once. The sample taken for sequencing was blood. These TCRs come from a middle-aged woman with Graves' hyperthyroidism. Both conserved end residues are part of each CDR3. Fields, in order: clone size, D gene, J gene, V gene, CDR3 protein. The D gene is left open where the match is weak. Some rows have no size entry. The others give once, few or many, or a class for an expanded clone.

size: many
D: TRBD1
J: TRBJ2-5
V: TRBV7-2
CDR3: CASSPRTGPETQYF

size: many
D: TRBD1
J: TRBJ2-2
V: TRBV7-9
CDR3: CASSSDRAGGELFF

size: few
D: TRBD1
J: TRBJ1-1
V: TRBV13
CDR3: CASSGQGRNTEAFF

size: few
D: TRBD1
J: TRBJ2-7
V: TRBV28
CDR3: CASSWTGHSYEQYF

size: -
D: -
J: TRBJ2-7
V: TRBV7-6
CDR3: CASSLWGSSETYEQYF

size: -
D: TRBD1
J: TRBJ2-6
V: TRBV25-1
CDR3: CASVGQVGVGANVLTF

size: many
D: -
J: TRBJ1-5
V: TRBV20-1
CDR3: CSASAINQPQHF

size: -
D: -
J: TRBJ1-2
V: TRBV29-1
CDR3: CSVQGGSDVNGYTF

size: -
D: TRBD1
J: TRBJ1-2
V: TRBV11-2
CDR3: CASSPYTGGLGYTF

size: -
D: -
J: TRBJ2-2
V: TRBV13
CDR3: CASSLWNMRDAGELFF

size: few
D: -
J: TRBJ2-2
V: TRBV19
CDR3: CASSIDEDTTGELFF

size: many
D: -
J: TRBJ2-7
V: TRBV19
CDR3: CASTTYARSGDEQYF

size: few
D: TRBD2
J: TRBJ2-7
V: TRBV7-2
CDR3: CASSLGLAGYNEQYF

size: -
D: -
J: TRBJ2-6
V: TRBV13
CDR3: CASSRGDRSRGANVLTF

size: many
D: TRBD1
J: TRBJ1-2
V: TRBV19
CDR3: CASTSGQGNYGYTF

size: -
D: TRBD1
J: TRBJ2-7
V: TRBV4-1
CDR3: CASSQETGASSYEQYF

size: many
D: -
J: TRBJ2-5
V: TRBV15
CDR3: CAPRARQETQYF